The 19 T cell receptor beta chains reported below all come from one sample, sequenced in a study of cytomegalovirus exposure and HLA in healthy donors. It was with 60 Vbeta and 13 Jbeta primers that the PCR ran. The method was immunoSEQ multiplex PCR; TCRdb's version includes in-frame clones alone and lacks a portion of them. The sample has hundreds of thousands of clones, approximately 80% seen once; the top ten hold around 16%. Sample: PBMCs. The receptors stem from a man aged 40-50 years in good health and CMV-seronegative.

This chain links TRBV5-1 with TRBJ1-5; 7 nucleotides line up with TRBD1. Germline V gene sequence: CDR1 SGHRS, CDR2 YFSETQ. The V gene end was trimmed by 4 bases and the J gene end by 0 bases; junction bases not matched to a gene: 4. The CDR3 runs 15 residues. The CDR3 sequence: CASSPRQGSNQPQHF. The CDR3 DNA follows: TGCGCCAGCAGCCCAAGACAGGGTAGCAATCAGCCCCAGCATTTT.

This rearrangement joins TRBV4-2 to TRBJ2-3; 8 bases align to TRBD2. The CDR3 spans 16 residues. J was trimmed by 1 base and V by 6 bases; bases with no gene match: 9. Germline CDR1 LGHNA, CDR2 YNFKEQ. Written as DNA, the CDR3 is TGTGCCAGCAGATTGTCGGATAGCGGGGGCACAGATACGCAGTATTTT. Translating it yields CASRLSDSGGTDTQYF.

This clone showed up just once. The chain uses TRBV5-4 and TRBJ2-1, with 11 bases lining up with TRBD2. Germline CDR1 SGHNT, CDR2 YYREEE (reference sequence). CDR3 size: 15 residues. V was pared by 0 bases and J by 5 bases, with 1 base of the junction left unmatched. The CDR3 is CASSLGLAGNNEQFF. CDR3 coding DNA: TGTGCCAGCAGCTTGGGACTAGCGGGAAACAATGAGCAGTTCTTC.

The chain couples TRBV27 to TRBJ2-7; TRBD1 might be the D (6 bases). This CDR3 contains 15 residues. CDR1 is MNHEY and CDR2 is SMNVEV in the germline V gene (reference sequence). Trimming shortened V by 4 bases and J by 7 bases, and 20 bases separated the two germline ends. This CDR3 reads CASSSGDIRYAEQYF. The DNA of the CDR3 is TGTGCCAGCAGTTCTGGGGACATACGATACGCTGAGCAGTACTTC.

J is TRBJ1-2 and V is TRBV19, with D tentatively TRBD1 (5 bases). This CDR3 contains 15 residues. The V end lost 1 base, the J end lost 6 bases, and 15 bases lay between the germline ends. The germline gives CDR1 LNHDA, CDR2 SQIVND (reference sequence). CDR3 nucleotides: TGTGCCAGTAGTATAGTTGTCGGCCAGGGCGATGGCTACACCTTC. Translation: CASSIVVGQGDGYTF.

Only a few counts were recorded for this clone. The chain employs TRBV7-3 and TRBJ2-3; D perhaps matches TRBD2 (5 bases). Trimming shortened V by 4 bases and J by 7 bases, and 9 bases separated the two germline ends. The germline CDR1 and CDR2 sequences are SGHTA and FQGTGA. CDR3 length: 12 residues. The CDR3 DNA is TGTGCCAGCAGCTCGGACTCCTATACGCAGTATTTT. Its translation is CASSSDSYTQYF.

The CDR3 nucleotides read TGTGCCAGCAGCTCTTGGACAGAGAACACTGAAGCTTTCTTT. Residues: CASSSWTENTEAFF. This rearrangement joins TRBV7-8 to TRBJ1-1; D is perhaps TRBD1 (6 bases). CDR1 is SGHVS and CDR2 is FQNEAQ in the germline V gene. The CDR3 is 14 amino acids. The ends were cut back, 4 bases at V and 1 base at J, with 10 bases in the middle.

This clone was counted a single time. The J gene is TRBJ1-4, the V gene TRBV19; D gene ambiguous. Trimming took 4 bases from V and 2 from J, leaving 8 bases between them. This CDR3 is 14 amino acids long. Looked up from germline, CDR1 is LNHDA and CDR2 is SQIVND (reference sequence). The CDR3 sequence is CASSNYWTNEKLFF. Written as DNA, the CDR3 is TGTGCCAGTAGTAACTATTGGACTAATGAAAAACTGTTTTTT.

The chain has TRBV27 and TRBJ2-7; TRBD1 is a possible D gene (6 bases). CDR3 length equals 15 residues. Looked up from germline, CDR1 is MNHEY and CDR2 is SMNVEV (reference sequence). Between the trimmed V and J ends, which lost 3 bases and 3 bases, there was a span of 15 bases. The CDR3 DNA is TGTGCCAGCAGTTTTCAGGGGACGTACTTCTACGAGCAGTACTTC. It translates to CASSFQGTYFYEQYF.

The count of this clone is one. This sequence joins TRBV7-2 and TRBJ2-3, with 10 bases identical to TRBD2. Germline V gene data show CDR1 as SGHTA and CDR2 as FQGNSA. After removal of 1 base from V and 5 bases from J, the junction contained 9 bases not matched to a gene. This CDR3 contains 17 residues. The CDR3 nucleotides read TGTGCCAGCAGCTTAGAAAGCGGGAGGGCCCTCGGAGATACGCAGTATTTT. Its protein product is CASSLESGRALGDTQYF.

The chain has TRBV25-1 and TRBJ2-1, with 13 bases lining up with TRBD2. The V gene end was trimmed by 4 bases and the J gene end by 6 bases; junction bases not matched to a gene: 3. CDR1 is MGHDK, CDR2 SYGVNS, per germline. The CDR3 is 15 residues long. This CDR3 is CASSGTSGSFNEQFF. In DNA, the CDR3 is TGTGCCAGCAGTGGGACTAGCGGGAGTTTCAATGAGCAGTTCTTC.

The chain is built from TRBV5-1 and TRBJ1-1; weak D call: TRBD1 (5 bases). V lost 3 bases and J 1 base, leaving 16 bases between the germline ends. This CDR3 contains 16 residues. The V gene's germline CDR1 is SGHRS and CDR2 YFSETQ. The CDR3 DNA reads as TGCGCCAGCAGCTCGGGGGGGTTATTATGGAACACTGAAGCTTTCTTT. Encoded protein: CASSSGGLLWNTEAFF. The full variable domain, completed using reference TRBV5-1 and TRBJ1-1, is KAGVTQTPRYLIKTRGQQVTLSCSPISGHRSVSWYQQTPGQGLQFLFEYFSETQRNKGNFPGRFSGRQFSNSRSEMNVSTLELGDSALYLCASSSGGLLWNTEAFFGQGTRLTVV.

The rearrangement links TRBV30 to TRBJ1-2, with a possible D match to TRBD1 (6 bases). Trimming removed 5 bases from V and 2 bases from J, with 9 bases in between. The CDR3 has 12 amino acids. The V gene's germline CDR1 is GTSNPN and CDR2 SVGIG (reference sequence). The CDR3: CAWARGNYGYTF. The CDR3 DNA reads as TGTGCCTGGGCTAGGGGGAACTATGGCTACACCTTC.

This chain joins TRBV14 and TRBJ1-2, with unresolved D. The CDR3 runs to 13 residues. V shed 0 bases and J shed 8 bases, with 10 bases lying between them. Germline loops: CDR1 SGHDN, CDR2 FVKESK. The CDR3 here is CASSQDELYGYTF. The CDR3 bases are TGTGCCAGCAGCCAAGACGAGCTGTACGGCTACACCTTC.

This clone has just one count. The rearrangement uses TRBV7-9 and TRBJ2-1, with 12 bases lining up with TRBD1. V lost 5 bases to trimming and J lost 7 bases; unmatched junction nucleotides: 6. This CDR3 region has 15 residues. Per the germline V gene, CDR1 is SEHNR and CDR2 is FQNEAQ (reference sequence). DNA of the CDR3: TGTGCCAGCAGCGGCGGGACAGGGGGCCAGAATGAGCAGTTCTTC. It codes for CASSGGTGGQNEQFF.

This rearrangement joins TRBV19 to TRBJ1-5; TRBD1 matches 7 bases. Germline trimming cut 7 bases from V and 0 bases from J; bases unmatched to any gene: 15. The CDR3 runs 18 residues. The germline CDR1 and CDR2 sequences are LNHDA and SQIVND (reference sequence). CDR3: CASTQTGAGGFSNQPQHF. CDR3 coding DNA: TGTGCCAGTACCCAAACAGGGGCAGGGGGATTTAGCAATCAGCCCCAGCATTTT.

The CDR3, as DNA: TGTGCCAGCAGCTTCCCCGGGGTCGGCGGACCCCAGCATTTT. It is translated as CASSFPGVGGPQHF. The rearrangement uses TRBV7-2 and TRBJ1-5, with D unclear. The CDR3 totals 14 residues. The V and J ends lost 3 bases and 10 bases respectively, with 16 bases between them. Looked up from germline, CDR1 is SGHTA and CDR2 is FQGNSA. The full variable domain, rest sourced from reference TRBV7-2 and TRBJ1-5, is GAGVSQSPSNKVTEKGKDVELRCDPISGHTALYWYRQSLGQGLEFLIYFQGNSAPDKSGLPSDRFSAERTGGSVSTLTIQRTQQEDSAVYLCASSFPGVGGPQHFGDGTRLSIL.

J is TRBJ2-1 and V is TRBV9; the match to TRBD2 covers 14 bases. V dropped 4 bases and J dropped 8; count of bases not matched to a gene: 5. The germline CDR1 and CDR2 sequences are SGDLS and YYNGEE. The CDR3 sequence is 15 residues long. The CDR3 bases are TGTGCCAGCAGCAGACTAGCGGGAGGGCCGTATGAGCAGTTCTTC. This translates into CASSRLAGGPYEQFF.

CDR3 sequence: CSVVDGTIYEQYF. In nucleotides, the CDR3 is TGCAGCGTTGTTGACGGAACTATCTACGAGCAGTACTTC. The chain joins TRBV29-1 to TRBJ2-5; D is undetermined. Near its end, the DNA agrees better with TRBJ2-7, so the J call may be wrong. This CDR3 is 13 amino acids long. CDR1 and CDR2 (germline): SQVTM, ANQGSEA.